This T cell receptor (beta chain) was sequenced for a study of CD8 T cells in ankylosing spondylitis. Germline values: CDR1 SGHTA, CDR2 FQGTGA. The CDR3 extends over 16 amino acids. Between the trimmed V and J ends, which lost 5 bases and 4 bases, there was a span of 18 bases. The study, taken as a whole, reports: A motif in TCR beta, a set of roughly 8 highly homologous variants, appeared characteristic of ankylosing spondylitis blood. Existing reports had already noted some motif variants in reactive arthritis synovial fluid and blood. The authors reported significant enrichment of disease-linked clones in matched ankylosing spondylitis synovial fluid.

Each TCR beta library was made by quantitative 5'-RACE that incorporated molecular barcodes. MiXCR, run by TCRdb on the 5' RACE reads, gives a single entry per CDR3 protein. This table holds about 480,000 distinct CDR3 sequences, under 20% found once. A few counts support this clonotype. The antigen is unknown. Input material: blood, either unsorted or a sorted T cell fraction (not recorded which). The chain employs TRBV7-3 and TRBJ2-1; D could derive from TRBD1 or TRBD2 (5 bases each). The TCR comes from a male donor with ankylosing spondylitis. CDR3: CASSPLGGVGYNEQFF. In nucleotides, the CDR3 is TGTGCCAGCAGCCCCCTTGGGGGAGTGGGTTACAATGAGCAGTTCTTC.